The rows below give T cell receptor beta chains drawn from one sample of a study of cytomegalovirus exposure and HLA in healthy donors. Libraries were prepared by immunoSEQ multiplex PCR; TCRdb keeps only in-frame clonotypes and omits some of them. The data show 100,000 to 150,000 clones, approximately 77% seen once. Specimen: PBMCs. Receptor source: a man between 18 and 29 years old in good health and CMV-seronegative. Each CDR3 is given without its conserved first and last residue.

TRBJ2-1 TRBV18 ASSPSGTLAGGLYNEQF
TRBJ1-6 TRBV6-5 ASSYLSRSYNSPLH
TRBJ1-5 TRBV5-1 ASSLVGGANQPQH
TRBJ2-7 TRBV2 ASVDTIYEQY
TRBJ2-4 TRBV18 ASSPRQGQNIQY
TRBJ2-2 TRBV4-2 ASSQKGTSGGSNTGELF
TRBJ1-1 TRBV5-1 ASSLDSEAF
TRBJ2-7 TRBV13 ASSFGTSGGVPYEQY
TRBJ2-1 TRBV7-9 ASRTGTSGVSSYNEQF
TRBJ2-1 TRBV5-4 ASSPWTSGENEQF
TRBJ1-6 TRBV13 ASSSSLAPSPNSPLH
TRBJ1-1 TRBV29-1 SVEHRGETEAF
TRBJ2-2 TRBV2 ASSEPRRSTGELF
TRBJ2-3 TRBV5-6 ASSPRKRGSTDTQY
TRBJ2-7 TRBV7-2 ASSFLWGGEYEQY
TRBJ1-4 TRBV7-2 ASSLTGGTNEKLF
TRBJ2-7 TRBV18 ASSSTSGGGEQY
TRBJ1-3 TRBV19 ASSISGSRDTIY